The 27 T cell receptor beta chains below come from one sample, sequenced in a study of blood T cell repertoires in COVID-19 (dated by TCRdb to about 2020). Library preparation employed the immunoSEQ multiplex PCR assay. TCRdb mirrors the immuneACCESS table, restricted to in-frame sequences. Some clones are absent from its copies; in checked studies, under half trace to an unresolved V gene, and the reason for the others is unknown. The sample includes about 16,000 clones, with 85% to 95% observed a single time. 5% to 7% of the sample rests with the top ten. Sequenced sample: peripheral blood. Receptors originate from a human donor in a cohort sampled during active COVID-19.

This sequence joins TRBV5-8 and TRBJ1-4; TRBD1 agrees at 8 bases. The CDR3 totals 16 residues. J was trimmed by 6 bases and V by 3 bases; bases with no gene match: 10. CDR1 and CDR2 from the germline V gene are SGHTS and YDEGEE. The CDR3 sequence: CASSSLLTGVDEKLFF. The CDR3 DNA reads TGTGCCAGCAGCTCCCTCCTGACAGGGGTTGATGAAAAACTGTTTTTT.

In its sample, this clone was seen a few times. The rearrangement links TRBV6-5 to TRBJ1-6; D perhaps matches TRBD1 (5 bases). Germline loops: CDR1 MNHEY, CDR2 SVGAGI. V was cut by 0 bases and J by 10 bases, with 13 bases left in between. CDR3 length: 15 residues. Written as DNA, the CDR3 is TGTGCCAGCAGTTACTCCCGGGGGATAAGCTCACCCCTCCACTTT. Translated: CASSYSRGISSPLHF.

The chain has TRBV15 and TRBJ2-7; D is possibly TRBD2 (6 bases). This CDR3 has 15 residues. From germline, CDR1 is LNHNV and CDR2 YYDKDF (reference sequence). Deletions cut 0 bases from V and 1 base from J, with 10 bases between. CDR3 residues: CATSRDHAGSYEQYF. Here the CDR3 DNA reads TGTGCCACCAGCAGAGATCATGCGGGATCCTACGAGCAGTACTTC. Full variable domain (rest looked up from reference TRBV15 and TRBJ2-7): DAMVIQNPRYQVTQFGKPVTLSCSQTLNHNVMYWYQQKSSQAPKLLFHYYDKDFNNEADTPDNFQSRRPNTSFCFLDIRSPGLGDTAMYLCATSRDHAGSYEQYFGPGTRLTVT.

This clone was counted a few times. The chain couples TRBV4-3 to TRBJ1-2; no firm D call. This CDR3 has 16 amino acids. Germline V CDR1 and CDR2: LGHNA, YSLEER. V was cut by 0 bases and J by 2 bases, with 13 bases left in between. This chain's CDR3 is CASSQEIRSGNYGYTF. The CDR3 DNA sequence: TGCGCCAGCAGCCAAGAGATTAGGTCAGGAAACTATGGCTACACCTTC.

The chain has TRBV29-1 and TRBJ2-5; 10 nucleotides align to TRBD2. Trimming took 4 bases from V and 1 from J; bases not matched to a gene: 6. Germline V gene sequence: CDR1 SQVTM, CDR2 ANQGSEA. This CDR3 has 15 amino acids. The CDR3 DNA reads as TGCAGCGTTGGACTAGCGGGCCCACCCCAAGAGACCCAGTACTTC. It specifies CSVGLAGPPQETQYF.

J is TRBJ1-1 and V is TRBV7-8, with 8 bases identical to TRBD1. This CDR3 is 19 amino acids long. V gave up 5 bases and J gave up 4 bases; unmatched junction bases: 21. CDR1 is SGHVS, CDR2 FQNEAQ, per germline. CDR3 protein: CASSGPRNTGGLFFTEAFF. The CDR3 DNA reads TGTGCCAGCAGCGGACCCCGCAACACAGGGGGGTTGTTCTTCACTGAAGCTTTCTTT.

Only one count was recorded for this clone. The chain uses TRBV11-2 and TRBJ2-7, with TRBD2 matching 12 bases. The CDR3 is made up of 17 amino acids. Germline CDR1 and CDR2: SGHAT and FQNNGV. The trim removed 6 bases at V and 2 bases at J, leaving 11 bases unmatched. CDR3: CASSLRLAGALTYEQYF. CDR3 DNA: TGTGCCAGCAGTCTGAGACTAGCGGGAGCCCTAACCTACGAGCAGTACTTC.

The rearrangement joins TRBV19 to TRBJ2-7; D not resolved. Germline V gene lookup returns CDR1 LNHDA and CDR2 SQIVND (reference sequence). V was clipped by 3 bases and J by 2 bases, with 11 bases between them. The CDR3 covers 14 residues. The CDR3 DNA follows: TGTGCCAGTAGTATGGCCGCAGGTACCTACGAGCAGTACTTC. Amino acid sequence: CASSMAAGTYEQYF.

The genes are TRBV4-1 and TRBJ1-2; 9 bases fit TRBD1. This CDR3 has 16 residues. Trimming at V came to 0 bases and at J to 6 bases, leaving 8 bases not matched to a gene. CDR1 and CDR2 from the germline V gene are MGHRA and YSYEKL. The CDR3 region has the DNA TGCGCCAGCAGCCAAGAGGGACAGGGACTAGGCAATGGCTACACCTTC. It translates to CASSQEGQGLGNGYTF.

This clone was picked up one time. CDR3 sequence: CATRGQGAFETQYF. CDR3 nucleotides: TGTGCCACCCGGGGACAGGGGGCGTTTGAGACCCAGTACTTC. The gene calls are TRBV7-9 and TRBJ2-5; TRBD1 agrees at 12 bases. This CDR3 contains 14 residues. The V gene end was trimmed by 10 bases and the J gene end by 5 bases; junction bases not matched to a gene: 8. Germline values: CDR1 SEHNR, CDR2 FQNEAQ (reference sequence).

This sequence joins TRBV9 and TRBJ2-7, with D perhaps matching TRBD2 (6 bases). V lost 0 bases to trimming and J lost 4 bases, with 14 bases between them. The CDR3 has 15 amino acids. Germline values: CDR1 SGDLS, CDR2 YYNGEE. The CDR3 DNA reads as TGTGCCAGCAGCGTAGATGGAGGGTGGGCTTACGAGCAGTACTTC. Translation gives CASSVDGGWAYEQYF.

V gene TRBV27 combines with J gene TRBJ2-7; D is undetermined. V lost 6 bases and J lost 3, with 15 bases in between. The CDR3 totals 14 residues. The germline V gene has CDR1 MNHEY and CDR2 SMNVEV (reference sequence). CDR3 DNA sequence: TGTGCCAGCAGGCCTGCGGATACCAACTACGAGCAGTACTTC. Its protein product is CASRPADTNYEQYF.

With regard to this clone: Relative to the germline gene, one junction end is altered; a read error may explain this. The chain has TRBV11-2 and TRBJ2-3; D gene ambiguous. The CDR3 consists of 14 residues. CDR1 is SGHAT and CDR2 is FQNNGV in the germline V gene. This CDR3 reads CASSRKLGTDTQYF. The CDR3 DNA reads TGTGCCAGCAGCCGAAAACTGGGCACGGATACGCAGTATTTT.

Comments on this clone: Mismatch with germline at one junction end may stem from a read error. The CDR3 nucleotides are TGTGTCAGCTTTCAGAGTTTAGGTACGCTAGACGGGCAGTACTTC. Its protein is CVSFQSLGTLDGQYF. The chain links TRBV18 to TRBJ2-7; no clear D. CDR1 KGHSH and CDR2 LQKENI come from the germline V gene. The CDR3 totals 15 residues.

This clone was detected once. The chain recombines TRBV7-6 with TRBJ2-2, with 9 bases aligning to TRBD1. From germline, CDR1 is SGHVS and CDR2 FNYEAQ. The CDR3 has 16 amino acids. J was trimmed by 4 bases and V by 6 bases; bases with no gene match: 9. This chain's CDR3 is CASSGQTGGVTGELFF. CDR3 DNA sequence: TGTGCCAGCAGTGGACAGACAGGGGGGGTCACCGGGGAGCTGTTTTTT.

The J gene is TRBJ1-1, the V gene TRBV3-1 (or the pseudogene TRBV3-2); 10 nucleotides match TRBD1. With V trimmed by 4 bases and J by 10 bases, 15 bases remained unmatched. This CDR3 contains 16 residues. Per germline, CDR1 LGHDT and CDR2 YNNKEL (reference sequence). Here the CDR3 DNA reads TGTGCCAGCAGCCTAGGTCGGGACAGGGGTTCGGTTGTAGCTTTCTTT. Protein product: CASSLGRDRGSVVAFF.

This clone came up once. The chain couples TRBV4-1 to TRBJ1-5; D uncertain. This CDR3 contains 15 residues. The germline V gene has CDR1 MGHRA and CDR2 YSYEKL. The germline V and J ends were trimmed by 1 base and 0 bases, with 7 bases remaining between them. Here the CDR3 DNA reads TGCGCCAGCAGCCAAGTAGAGTATAGCAATCAGCCCCAGCATTTT. The encoded protein is CASSQVEYSNQPQHF.

The gene calls are TRBV27 and TRBJ1-4, with D possibly TRBD1 on 6 matching bases. Trimming cost V 0 bases and J 4 bases, with 15 bases left between them. Per the germline V gene, CDR1 is MNHEY and CDR2 is SMNVEV (reference sequence). The CDR3 is 17 residues long. DNA for the CDR3: TGTGCCAGCAGTTTATCTTCATCTTGGGACATTAATGAAAAACTGTTTTTT. It codes for CASSLSSSWDINEKLFF.

The J gene is TRBJ1-1, the V gene TRBV6-6, with D unresolved. The CDR3 runs to 16 residues. Germline CDR1 and CDR2: MNHNY and SVGAGI (reference sequence). Deletions cut 0 bases from V and 3 bases from J, with 14 bases between. The CDR3 DNA is TGTGCCAGCAGTTACTCGATTTCGCACAGCTACACTGAAGCTTTCTTT. Translation gives CASSYSISHSYTEAFF.

This rearrangement joins TRBV28 to TRBJ2-3; D not resolved. The V gene lost 7 bases and the J gene lost 0 bases, with 14 bases spanning the gap. This CDR3 has 15 amino acids. Germline values: CDR1 MDHEN, CDR2 SYDVKM. The CDR3 here is CASTYGQRSTDTQYF. The CDR3 region has the DNA TGTGCCAGCACTTACGGTCAGAGGAGCACAGATACGCAGTATTTT.

This chain joins TRBV9 and TRBJ1-4; D is undetermined. Trimming took 0 bases from V and 7 from J, leaving 16 bases between them. The CDR3 length is 16 residues. Germline CDR1 is SGDLS and CDR2 is YYNGEE. The CDR3 loop reads CASSVGSGYYGEKLFF. DNA for the CDR3: TGTGCCAGCAGCGTAGGTTCGGGGTATTATGGTGAAAAACTGTTTTTT.

For the CDR3, the DNA is TGTGCTAGTGGTTTGGTATACGGAGGGGAGAGCTCTGGAAACACCATATATTTT. Its translation is CASGLVYGGESSGNTIYF. The V call is TRBV12-5, the J call TRBJ1-3, with D maybe TRBD1 (5 bases). The CDR3 is 18 amino acids. The V gene lost 0 bases and the J gene lost 0 bases, with 15 bases spanning the gap. The germline CDR1 and CDR2 sequences are LGHNT and FRNRAP.

The chain joins TRBV19 to TRBJ1-5; 8 positions match TRBD1. V was clipped by 6 bases and J by 6 bases; unmatched bases: 7. Germline V gives CDR1 LNHDA, CDR2 SQIVND (reference sequence). CDR3 size: 14 residues. CDR3 DNA sequence: TGTGCCAGTAGCATACCAGGGGGCCCTCAGCCCCAGCATTTT. Protein: CASSIPGGPQPQHF. The complete variable domain, with remaining parts taken from reference TRBV19 and TRBJ1-5, reads DGGITQSPKYLFRKEGQNVTLSCEQNLNHDAMYWYRQDPGQGLRLIYYSQIVNDFQKGDIAEGYSVSREKKESFPLTVTSAQKNPTAFYLCASSIPGGPQPQHFGDGTRLSIL.

The chain employs TRBV5-4 and TRBJ1-5, with 7 bases identical to TRBD1. The CDR3 extends over 14 amino acids. V dropped 3 bases and J dropped 3; count of bases not matched to a gene: 3. The V gene's germline CDR1 is SGHNT and CDR2 YYREEE (reference sequence). The CDR3 sequence is CASSSGGSNQPQHF. CDR3 nucleotides: TGTGCCAGCAGCTCAGGGGGATCCAATCAGCCCCAGCATTTT.

The chain couples TRBV6-2 or TRBV6-3 to TRBJ1-2, with unresolved D. Germline V gene sequence: CDR1 MNHEY, CDR2 SVGEGT. Trimming took 3 bases from V and 5 from J, leaving 19 bases between them. CDR3 length: 16 residues. CDR3 residues: CASSYDSAVRGYGYTF. CDR3 sequence (DNA): TGTGCCAGCAGTTATGATTCTGCAGTTCGAGGGTATGGCTACACCTTC.

The chain recombines TRBV27 with TRBJ2-1; 9 bases fit TRBD2. Germline V lookup: CDR1 MNHEY, CDR2 SMNVEV (reference sequence). The length of the CDR3 is 13 residues. V dropped 8 bases and J dropped 8; count of bases not matched to a gene: 7. Here the CDR3 reads CASHSGSRYEQFF. In DNA form, the CDR3 reads TGTGCCAGCCATAGCGGGAGTAGGTATGAGCAGTTCTTC.

The chain links TRBV2 to TRBJ2-3; 9 bases agree with TRBD1. Trimming at V came to 6 bases and at J to 0 bases, leaving 7 bases not matched to a gene. CDR1 and CDR2 from the germline V gene are SNHLY and FYNNEI. The CDR3 sequence is 16 residues long. DNA for the CDR3: TGTGCCAGCAGAACCCCGGGACAGGGAAGCACAGATACGCAGTATTTT. Its protein product is CASRTPGQGSTDTQYF.